This T cell receptor beta chain was found in a study of T cell responses to AZD1222 COVID-19 vaccine. Study-level background: Pooled together were second doses at about 4 or about 12 weeks.

Generated by immunoSEQ multiplex PCR, the TCRdb table keeps only in-frame clones and is missing some. Of about 140,000 clones listed, just under 95% were seen once; the top ten hold more than 4.5%. The study's findings and limits: Mapped onto spike, vaccine-associated CD4 TCRs spanned it and were dominant at 160-218 and 743-854. Variant regions that are unmutated are reportedly the target of nearly half of spike-specific TCRs. Repertoires were sampled only after the peak T cell response.

Remarks on this clone: Its antigen is unidentified.

Trimming removed 3 bases from V and 4 bases from J, with 8 bases in between. This CDR3 has 13 residues. Germline V gene data show CDR1 as KGHDR and CDR2 as SFDVKD. Sequenced here: peripheral blood, sampled on day 0 of AZD1222 vaccination. The gene calls are TRBV24-1 and TRBJ2-5; no clear D. This clonotype originated in an adult in good health. The CDR3 DNA follows: TGTGCCACCAGTGATGGGGTCAGAGAGACCCAGTACTTC. This gives the protein CATSDGVRETQYF.